The T cell receptor (beta chain) described here comes from a study of regulatory T cells in long-lasting Graves disease. The wider study: Those Graves' patients who were newly diagnosed had been on antithyroid drugs under 3 months.

General study findings and limits: There was favoring of TRBV28, TRBJ1-2 and TRBJ2-5 in persistent disease.

Time point meaning: newly diagnosed GD, antithyroid drugs for less than 3 months. The TCR library used RNA extracted from PBMCs. This clonotype was picked up a small number of times. The antigen is not known. Investigators prepared the TCR beta libraries by applying iRepertoire HTBI primers and Arm-PCR of CDR3 regions. MiXCR, run by TCRdb on the multiplex PCR reads, gives a single entry per CDR3 protein. This sample has hundreds of thousands of distinct CDR3 sequences, with about 15% found just once. CDR1 is MGHDK and CDR2 is SYGVNS in the germline V gene. The CDR3 runs to 15 residues. The ends were cut back, 3 bases at V and 3 bases at J, with 14 bases in the middle. The data were also submitted as part of a second study, on T cells in Graves' hyperthyroidism and ophthalmopathy. That investigation notes: When the TCR CDR3 underwent first-round RT-PCR, the HTBI primer set was used.

The clonotype was recovered from a woman aged 30 to 39 with Graves disease. The sequences come from peripheral blood mononuclear cells (PBMCs), collected at new diagnosis, from a patient treated with antithyroid drugs. The V call is TRBV25-1, the J call TRBJ2-5, with D maybe TRBD1 (5 bases). CDR3 amino acids: CASSDQTLGEETQYF. The DNA of the CDR3 is TGTGCCAGCAGTGATCAAACCCTAGGGGAAGAGACCCAGTACTTC.